The 22 T cell receptor beta chains below come from one sample, sequenced in a study of blood T cell repertoires in COVID-19. The protocol was immunoSEQ multiplex PCR, while the TCRdb copy is restricted to in-frame clones and leaves out a portion. This table holds 40,000 or so clones, approximately 90% found once. Material for sequencing was peripheral blood. The receptors shown here come from a man aged 55 to 70 with COVID-19, enrolled during active disease.

The chain combines TRBV7-2 with TRBJ2-1; 10 bases match TRBD1. Germline CDR1 SGHTA, CDR2 FQGNSA. The CDR3 is 15 residues long. The V and J ends lost 7 bases and 4 bases, in that order; junction bases with no gene match: 7. DNA of the CDR3: TGTGCCAGCACACGAGACAGGGGGCAGTACAATGAGCAGTTCTTC. This gives the protein CASTRDRGQYNEQFF. Complete variable domain (other parts from reference TRBV7-2 and TRBJ2-1): GAGVSQSPSNKVTEKGKDVELRCDPISGHTALYWYRQSLGQGLEFLIYFQGNSAPDKSGLPSDRFSAERTGGSVSTLTIQRTQQEDSAVYLCASTRDRGQYNEQFFGPGTRLTVL.

The chain employs TRBV15 and TRBJ1-1, with a weak D call TRBD1 (5 bases). With 0 bases removed from V and 3 bases from J, the gap between germline ends came to 11 bases. This CDR3 region has 15 residues. Looked up from germline, CDR1 is LNHNV and CDR2 is YYDKDF (reference sequence). The CDR3 DNA is TGTGCCACCAGCAGAGATCGGGGGGTGGACACTGAAGCTTTCTTT. This translates into CATSRDRGVDTEAFF.

This clone came up once. The chain couples TRBV7-9 to TRBJ1-3, with a tentative D call TRBD1 (5 bases). CDR1 and CDR2 from the germline V gene are SEHNR and FQNEAQ (reference sequence). V was shortened by 0 bases and J by 0 bases, with 6 bases between the two germline ends. CDR3 length equals 15 residues. Here the CDR3 reads CASSLAQGSGNTIYF. In DNA, the CDR3 is TGTGCCAGCAGCTTAGCGCAGGGCTCTGGAAACACCATATATTTT.

The CDR3 here is CASSSAENRGNTEAFF. CDR3 nucleotide sequence: TGTGCCAGCTCATCGGCCGAAAACAGGGGAAACACTGAAGCTTTCTTT. The chain uses TRBV18 and TRBJ1-1; 7 bases are shared with TRBD1. This CDR3 contains 16 residues. The trim removed 5 bases at V and 2 bases at J, leaving 11 bases unmatched. Germline-derived CDR1 and CDR2 are KGHSH and LQKENI.

This clone is judged medium-sized. This chain links TRBV5-6 with TRBJ1-5, with 7 bases aligning to TRBD1. From germline, CDR1 is SGHDT and CDR2 YYEEEE. This CDR3 has 15 amino acids. Germline trimming cut 1 base from V and 7 bases from J; bases unmatched to any gene: 8. CDR3 sequence: CASSLSRGRDQPQHF. CDR3 coding DNA: TGTGCCAGCAGCTTGAGTAGGGGGCGCGACCAGCCCCAGCATTTT.

The chain carries TRBV18 and TRBJ2-7; 7 positions agree with TRBD1. Losses at the gene ends were 3 bases for V and 5 bases for J; bases not matched to a gene: 7. Looked up from germline, CDR1 is KGHSH and CDR2 is LQKENI. This CDR3 comprises 14 residues. CDR3 DNA: TGTGCCAGCTCACCGCTGACAGGGATCGACGAGCAGTACTTC. Translating it yields CASSPLTGIDEQYF.

This chain uses TRBV15 with TRBJ2-2; TRBD2 aligns across 9 bases. Per germline, CDR1 LNHNV and CDR2 YYDKDF (reference sequence). V was pared by 4 bases and J by 6 bases, with 9 bases of the junction left unmatched. This CDR3 has 16 residues. The CDR3 nucleotides read TGTGCCACCAGCACAGCTAGCGGGAAGGTTGCCGGGGAGCTGTTTTTT. Residues: CATSTASGKVAGELFF. The full variable domain, its missing parts supplied by reference TRBV15 and TRBJ2-2, is DAMVIQNPRYQVTQFGKPVTLSCSQTLNHNVMYWYQQKSSQAPKLLFHYYDKDFNNEADTPDNFQSRRPNTSFCFLDIRSPGLGDTAMYLCATSTASGKVAGELFFGEGSRLTVL.

The chain combines TRBV7-2 with TRBJ1-2, with no clear D. The CDR3 loop spans 13 amino acids. Germline V gives CDR1 SGHTA, CDR2 FQGNSA. V dropped 5 bases and J dropped 4 bases, with 11 bases sitting between them. The CDR3 spells CASSLSFRYGYTF. CDR3 sequence (DNA): TGTGCCAGCAGCCTCTCTTTCCGCTATGGCTACACCTTC.

The chain uses TRBV28 and TRBJ1-1; a weak D match, TRBD1 (6 bases). Trimming stripped 4 bases from V and 5 bases from J, with 17 bases between. Germline CDR1 and CDR2: MDHEN and SYDVKM. This CDR3 comprises 15 residues. The CDR3 DNA reads TGTGCCAGCAGTTCACGAGTGGGGGCGCGAACTGAAGCTTTCTTT. As protein: CASSSRVGARTEAFF.

The chain links TRBV5-8 to TRBJ1-2; the match to TRBD1 covers 7 bases. This CDR3 contains 13 residues. The V segment lost 4 bases and the J segment 7 bases; nucleotides outside the gene matches: 7. Germline V gene sequence: CDR1 SGHTS, CDR2 YDEGEE. The DNA of the CDR3 is TGTGCCAGCAGCCGACAGGGACCAGGTGGCTACACCTTC. It is translated as CASSRQGPGGYTF.

The gene calls are TRBV5-1 and TRBJ1-2; 7 nucleotides align to TRBD1. This CDR3 contains 14 residues. Per germline, CDR1 SGHRS and CDR2 YFSETQ. V lost 3 bases and J lost 8; bases outside the gene matches: 10. The CDR3 coding sequence is TGCGCCAGCAGCTCCTATACAGGGGAAGGCGGCTACACCTTC. It encodes CASSSYTGEGGYTF. Together with reference TRBV5-1 and TRBJ1-2, the CDR3 gives the full variable domain: KAGVTQTPRYLIKTRGQQVTLSCSPISGHRSVSWYQQTPGQGLQFLFEYFSETQRNKGNFPGRFSGRQFSNSRSEMNVSTLELGDSALYLCASSSYTGEGGYTFGSGTRLTVV.

The J gene is TRBJ1-5, the V gene TRBV11-2; D gene unclear. CDR1 is SGHAT and CDR2 is FQNNGV in the germline V gene. The CDR3 runs 13 residues. Deletions cut 2 bases from V and 4 bases from J, with 6 bases between. The CDR3 loop reads CASSLNLNQPQHF. The CDR3 nucleotides read TGTGCCAGCAGCTTAAATTTAAATCAGCCCCAGCATTTT.

The genes are TRBV5-6 and TRBJ2-5, with 7 nucleotides matching TRBD2. Trimming at V came to 0 bases and at J to 2 bases, leaving 10 bases not matched to a gene. This CDR3 has 17 residues. Germline V CDR1 and CDR2: SGHDT, YYEEEE. CDR3 residues: CASSLAVGSSGQETQYF. CDR3 DNA: TGTGCCAGCAGCTTGGCCGTCGGCTCTAGCGGACAAGAGACCCAGTACTTC.

The chain is built from TRBV30 and TRBJ1-6, with 9 bases lining up with TRBD1. V gave up 0 bases and J gave up 10 bases; unmatched junction bases: 4. The CDR3 sequence is 14 residues long. Germline V gene sequence: CDR1 GTSNPN, CDR2 SVGIG (reference sequence). Written as DNA, the CDR3 is TGTGCCTGGAGTGTACAGGGGGCGAGGTCACCCCTCCACTTT. Its translation is CAWSVQGARSPLHF.

This clone was observed a few times. The gene calls are TRBV18 and TRBJ1-4; D is unclear. Germline loops: CDR1 KGHSH, CDR2 LQKENI. V dropped 1 base and J dropped 5 bases, with 14 bases sitting between them. The CDR3 contains 16 residues. The CDR3 coding sequence is TGTGCCAGCTCACCACAGAATCCAGGCCAGAATGAAAAACTGTTTTTT. Translation gives CASSPQNPGQNEKLFF.

The chain combines TRBV7-9 with TRBJ2-1; 8 positions match TRBD2. The CDR3 extends over 16 amino acids. Germline V lookup: CDR1 SEHNR, CDR2 FQNEAQ (reference sequence). Trimming at V came to 1 base and at J to 3 bases, leaving 5 bases not matched to a gene. This CDR3 is CASSLDRLAIYNEQFF. CDR3 bases: TGTGCCAGCAGCTTAGACCGACTAGCGATCTACAATGAGCAGTTCTTC. The full variable domain, rest sourced from reference TRBV7-9 and TRBJ2-1, is DTGVSQNPRHKITKRGQNVTFRCDPISEHNRLYWYRQTLGQGPEFLTYFQNEAQLEKSRLLSDRFSAERPKGSFSTLEIQRTEQGDSAMYLCASSLDRLAIYNEQFFGPGTRLTVL.

The chain employs TRBV28 and TRBJ1-6; a possible D gene is TRBD1 (5 bases). Trimming took off 5 bases at V and 10 bases at J, with 18 bases between the two ends. The CDR3 is 15 residues long. Germline CDR1 is MDHEN and CDR2 is SYDVKM. The CDR3 sequence is CASSPRRGMGSPLHF. In DNA form, the CDR3 reads TGTGCCAGCAGTCCTCGTAGGGGTATGGGCTCACCCCTCCACTTT.

The rearrangement links TRBV9 to TRBJ2-1; D perhaps matches TRBD2 (6 bases). V dropped 1 base and J dropped 0 bases, with 17 bases sitting between them. The length of the CDR3 is 18 residues. Germline lookup yields CDR1 SGDLS and CDR2 YYNGEE. This CDR3 is CASSVHWLAFSSYNEQFF. In nucleotides, the CDR3 is TGTGCCAGCAGCGTACACTGGCTAGCGTTTAGCTCCTACAATGAGCAGTTCTTC.

The chain has TRBV7-9 and TRBJ1-1; 8 bases match TRBD1. Germline CDR1 reads SEHNR; CDR2 reads FQNEAQ (reference sequence). This CDR3 has 13 residues. Trimming took 5 bases from V and 6 from J; bases not matched to a gene: 5. This chain's CDR3 is CASSRGQGPEAFF. The CDR3 DNA reads as TGTGCCAGCAGCCGCGGACAGGGCCCTGAAGCTTTCTTT.

The chain recombines TRBV5-6 with TRBJ2-2; possible D gene TRBD1, 5 bases. The CDR3 loop spans 17 amino acids. CDR1 and CDR2 (germline): SGHDT, YYEEEE. V was clipped by 1 base and J by 1 base, with 14 bases between them. DNA of the CDR3: TGTGCCAGCAGCTTGTCCGGAGACAGTAAGAACACCGGGGAGCTGTTTTTT. This translates into CASSLSGDSKNTGELFF.

This rearrangement joins TRBV12-3 or TRBV12-4 to TRBJ2-2; D not certain. V lost 6 bases and J lost 5, with 10 bases in between. The CDR3 is made up of 13 amino acids. CDR3 protein: CASRLYETGELFF. The CDR3 DNA is TGTGCCAGCAGGCTGTATGAGACCGGGGAGCTGTTTTTT.

This sequence joins TRBV10-3 and TRBJ2-3; D not certain. In germline, CDR1 is ENHRY, CDR2 SYGVKD. V was shortened by 0 bases and J by 5 bases, with 6 bases between the two germline ends. The CDR3 is 13 residues long. The CDR3: CAISESGVDTQYF. As DNA, the CDR3 is TGTGCCATCAGTGAGTCGGGCGTAGATACGCAGTATTTT.